These 19 T cell receptor beta chains came from one sample sequenced in a study of blood T cell repertoires in COVID-19. Profiled with immunoSEQ multiplex PCR; TCRdb holds only in-frame clones, not every one. Here the sample spans a few hundred thousand clones, approximately 92% being singletons. The sample taken for sequencing was PBMCs or T cells enriched from blood (not recorded which). The receptor set was obtained from a young man who had recovered from COVID-19.

The rearrangement links TRBV4-3 to TRBJ2-2; maybe TRBD1 (6 bases). This CDR3 comprises 14 residues. Looked up from germline, CDR1 is LGHNA and CDR2 is YSLEER. V was trimmed by 3 bases and J by 5 bases, leaving 10 bases between them. The CDR3 coding sequence is TGCGCCAGCAGCCATAACAGGGATACCGGGGAGCTGTTTTTT. Protein sequence: CASSHNRDTGELFF.

This chain links TRBV11-3 with TRBJ2-1; TRBD2 matches 9 bases. V lost 3 bases to trimming and J lost 8 bases; unmatched junction nucleotides: 8. Germline V gene lookup returns CDR1 SGHNT and CDR2 YENEEA. The CDR3 loop spans 15 amino acids. The CDR3 DNA sequence: TGTGCCAGCAGCTTTGAAGGGACTAGCTCCGATGAGCAGTTCTTC. Its protein is CASSFEGTSSDEQFF.

The J gene is TRBJ2-5, the V gene TRBV10-3; perhaps TRBD1 as D (5 bases). V lost 2 bases to trimming and J lost 1 base, with 5 bases between them. Germline assignment: CDR1 ENHRY and CDR2 SYGVKD. The CDR3 runs 13 residues. The DNA for the CDR3 is TGTGCCATCAGTGAGAGGGGCCAAGAGACCCAGTACTTC. Protein product: CAISERGQETQYF.

This chain uses TRBV12-3 or TRBV12-4 with TRBJ2-7, with TRBD2 matching 8 bases. J gave up 3 bases and V 6 bases, and 4 bases lay outside the gene matches. The CDR3 is made up of 13 amino acids. CDR3 amino acids: CASSQGTSYEQYF. The CDR3 DNA follows: TGTGCCAGCAGCCAAGGGACTAGCTACGAGCAGTACTTC.

The chain combines TRBV18 with TRBJ2-7, with unresolved D. V lost 6 bases, J lost 3 bases, and 12 bases lay in between. This CDR3 is 13 amino acids long. Germline values: CDR1 KGHSH, CDR2 LQKENI. The CDR3 protein is CASSLSPGYEQYF. The CDR3 nucleotides are TGTGCCAGCTCCCTCTCACCCGGCTACGAGCAGTACTTC.

V and J are TRBV4-2 and TRBJ2-1, with 10 bases that match TRBD1. From germline, CDR1 is LGHNA and CDR2 YNFKEQ. Germline trimming cut 5 bases from V and 4 bases from J; bases unmatched to any gene: 8. The CDR3 extends over 16 amino acids. In nucleotides, the CDR3 is TGTGCCAGCAGCGTACGACAGGGGGCGCGATACAATGAGCAGTTCTTC. Translated: CASSVRQGARYNEQFF.

The chain combines TRBV7-2 with TRBJ2-7, with D maybe TRBD2 (7 bases). Germline V gives CDR1 SGHTA, CDR2 FQGNSA. Trimming stripped 10 bases from V and 1 base from J, with 17 bases between. The CDR3 runs 14 residues. The CDR3 sequence is CATQTGGASYEQYF. CDR3 DNA sequence: TGTGCCACCCAGACGGGGGGCGCTTCCTACGAGCAGTACTTC.

The V call is TRBV12-3 or TRBV12-4, the J call TRBJ1-2; D unclear. Trimming removed 2 bases at V and 8 bases at J, with 9 bases between. The CDR3 is 12 residues long. CDR3 in DNA: TGTGCCAGCAGTTTAAGAGGGTGGGGCTACACCTTC. It is translated as CASSLRGWGYTF.

V gene TRBV7-6 combines with J gene TRBJ2-3; the match to TRBD2 covers 12 bases. V lost 3 bases to trimming and J lost 3 bases; unmatched junction nucleotides: 10. CDR3 length: 18 amino acids. CDR1 SGHVS and CDR2 FNYEAQ come from the germline V gene. In nucleotides, the CDR3 is TGTGCCAGCAGCTTGACTAGCGGGGGTTACGAGGCGACAGATACGCAGTATTTT. Encoded protein: CASSLTSGGYEATDTQYF.

The genes are TRBV4-1 and TRBJ2-5, with a weak D call TRBD2 (6 bases). V lost 0 bases and J 6 bases, leaving 11 bases between the germline ends. This CDR3 comprises 14 residues. CDR1 is MGHRA and CDR2 is YSYEKL in the germline V gene. The CDR3 spells CASSQDVAGQTQYF. Written as DNA, the CDR3 is TGCGCCAGCAGCCAAGATGTCGCGGGGCAGACCCAGTACTTC.

The genes are TRBV29-1 and TRBJ1-1; D is unclear. Trimming shortened V by 4 bases and J by 0 bases, and 12 bases separated the two germline ends. CDR1 and CDR2 (germline): SQVTM, ANQGSEA. There are 14 residues in the CDR3. In DNA form, the CDR3 reads TGCAGCGTTGGGCAGATCCAAATGAACACTGAAGCTTTCTTT. As protein: CSVGQIQMNTEAFF.

This chain connects TRBV19 to TRBJ1-4; a weak D match, TRBD1 (6 bases). CDR3 length: 17 amino acids. The ends were cut back, 1 base at V and 4 bases at J, with 16 bases in the middle. CDR1 and CDR2 (germline): LNHDA, SQIVND (reference sequence). This CDR3 reads CASSIGPTRGVNEKLFF. The CDR3 DNA reads as TGTGCCAGTAGTATAGGGCCCACCAGGGGAGTTAATGAAAAACTGTTTTTT.

This chain connects TRBV12-5 to TRBJ1-1, with TRBD1 matching over 12 bases. V dropped 4 bases and J dropped 3; count of bases not matched to a gene: 3. CDR1 LGHNT and CDR2 FRNRAP come from the germline V gene. The CDR3 length is 15 residues. CDR3 sequence (DNA): TGTGCTAGTGGTTGGGGGGACAGGGGGCACACTGAAGCTTTCTTT. Translation: CASGWGDRGHTEAFF.

This clone was seen only once. This sequence joins TRBV15 and TRBJ2-1; 9 nucleotides agree with TRBD1. CDR3 size: 16 residues. Germline V gives CDR1 LNHNV, CDR2 YYDKDF (reference sequence). V shed 4 bases and J 5 bases; nucleotides not matched to a gene: 9. The CDR3 sequence is CATSMGLQGAHNEQFF. The CDR3, as DNA: TGTGCCACCAGCATGGGATTACAGGGGGCCCACAATGAGCAGTTCTTC.

This chain connects TRBV6-2 or TRBV6-3 to TRBJ2-7; 7 bases fit TRBD2. V shed 5 bases, J shed 3 bases, and the junction held 10 bases outside the gene matches. The germline V gene encodes CDR1 MNHEY and CDR2 SVGEGT. The CDR3 spans 15 residues. In DNA, the CDR3 is TGTGCCAGCAGTCCCCGGGGGGAGATCGGCTACGAGCAGTACTTC. Its translation: CASSPRGEIGYEQYF.

The J gene is TRBJ1-1, the V gene TRBV5-1; D is uncertain. The germline gives CDR1 SGHRS, CDR2 YFSETQ. Trimming took off 5 bases at V and 1 base at J, with 15 bases between the two ends. This CDR3 is 15 amino acids long. Here the CDR3 reads CASRPGTAQNTEAFF. The CDR3 coding sequence is TGCGCCAGCAGGCCAGGCACAGCTCAGAACACTGAAGCTTTCTTT. Looking up the rest from reference TRBV5-1 and TRBJ1-1 gives the full variable domain: KAGVTQTPRYLIKTRGQQVTLSCSPISGHRSVSWYQQTPGQGLQFLFEYFSETQRNKGNFPGRFSGRQFSNSRSEMNVSTLELGDSALYLCASRPGTAQNTEAFFGQGTRLTVV.

The V gene is TRBV9, the J gene TRBJ1-1, with D possibly being TRBD1 (6 bases). This CDR3 spans 14 amino acids. Trimming shortened V by 3 bases and J by 9 bases, and 18 bases separated the two germline ends. Germline loops: CDR1 SGDLS, CDR2 YYNGEE. CDR3 DNA: TGTGCCAGCAGCGCGGATCTACAGGGTCGAAAAGCTTTCTTT. Translated, it gives CASSADLQGRKAFF.

This clone was counted only a few times. The chain employs TRBV2 and TRBJ1-2; no clear D gene. Germline V gene lookup returns CDR1 SNHLY and CDR2 FYNNEI. Trimming took off 11 bases at V and 4 bases at J, with 23 bases between the two ends. This CDR3 has 15 amino acids. CDR3 residues: CAQRPGTNNGYGYTF. The DNA for the CDR3 is TGTGCCCAACGGCCAGGAACCAATAATGGCTATGGCTACACCTTC.

The chain employs TRBV5-1 and TRBJ1-2, with 10 bases identical to TRBD1. Germline CDR1 and CDR2: SGHRS and YFSETQ. The trim removed 2 bases at V and 6 bases at J, leaving 7 bases unmatched. The CDR3 is 15 residues long. The CDR3 coding sequence is TGCGCCAGCAGCTTATCGGGACAGGGGTTAAATGGCTACACCTTC. Translating gives CASSLSGQGLNGYTF.